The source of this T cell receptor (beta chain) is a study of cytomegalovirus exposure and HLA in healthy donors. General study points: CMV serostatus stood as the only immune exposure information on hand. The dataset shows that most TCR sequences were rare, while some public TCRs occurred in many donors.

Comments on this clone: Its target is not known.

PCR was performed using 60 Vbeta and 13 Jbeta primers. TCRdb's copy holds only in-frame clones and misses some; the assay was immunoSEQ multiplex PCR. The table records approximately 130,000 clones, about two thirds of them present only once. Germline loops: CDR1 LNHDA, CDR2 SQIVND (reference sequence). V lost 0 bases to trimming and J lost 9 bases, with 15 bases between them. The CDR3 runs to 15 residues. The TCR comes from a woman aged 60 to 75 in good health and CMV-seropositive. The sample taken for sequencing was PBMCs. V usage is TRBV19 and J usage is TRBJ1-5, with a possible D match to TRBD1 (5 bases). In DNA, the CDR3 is TGTGCCAGTAGTATAGATTCGACAGATCGTCGGCCCCAGCATTTT. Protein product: CASSIDSTDRRPQHF.